This T cell receptor beta chain was sequenced in a study of CD8 T cells in Susac syndrome. The RNA input was roughly 0.45 to 1 ug, and it was reverse transcribed with random hexamers. An immunoSEQ multiplex PCR generated amplified TCR beta CDR3 products spanning 54 Vbeta and 13 Jbeta. One entry per CDR3 protein, called by TCRdb with MiXCR from the immunoSEQ multiplex PCR reads. The table shows about 200,000 distinct CDR3 sequences, with 90% to 95% occurring only once. This clonotype was found a few times. The V gene's germline CDR1 is SGHTA and CDR2 FQGNSA. V shed 4 bases and J shed 1 base, with 7 bases lying between them. CDR3 length: 13 residues.

The source material was CD8+ T cells from PBMCs. This chain connects TRBV7-2 to TRBJ2-5; no clear D. This TCR was sampled from a human donor with multiple sclerosis. Here the CDR3 reads CASSSDTQETQYF. The DNA of the CDR3 is TGTGCCAGCAGCTCCGACACCCAAGAGACCCAGTACTTC.